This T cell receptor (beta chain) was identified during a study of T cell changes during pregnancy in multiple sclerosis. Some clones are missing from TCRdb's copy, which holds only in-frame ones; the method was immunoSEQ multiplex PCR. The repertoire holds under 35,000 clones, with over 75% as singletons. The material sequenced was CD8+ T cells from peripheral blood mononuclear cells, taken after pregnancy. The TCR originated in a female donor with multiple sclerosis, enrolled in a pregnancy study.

The CDR3: CASSPLDRVGEAFF. As DNA, the CDR3 is TGCGCCAGCAGCCCCCTGGACAGGGTGGGTGAAGCTTTCTTT. The chain combines TRBV4-1 with TRBJ1-1; 8 bases map to TRBD1. The junction had 8 bases not matched to a gene; V was cut back by 4 bases and J by 7 bases. Germline CDR1 and CDR2: MGHRA and YSYEKL. The CDR3 loop spans 14 amino acids.